Below, 25 T cell receptor beta chains from the same sample are listed, as sequenced in a study of cytomegalovirus exposure and HLA in healthy donors. PCR used 60 Vbeta primers and 13 Jbeta primers. Clones were read by immunoSEQ multiplex PCR, and TCRdb kept only the in-frame ones, dropping some. The table has 200,000 to 250,000 clones, around 81% seen once. Input material: PBMCs. These receptors came from an older woman in good health and CMV-seropositive.

The sample holds a few counts of this clone. CDR3 sequence: CASSPGAEDEKLFF. Written as DNA, the CDR3 is TGTGCCAGCTCACCGGGAGCAGAAGATGAAAAACTGTTTTTT. The chain couples TRBV18 to TRBJ1-4; no definite D call. CDR1 and CDR2 from the germline V gene are KGHSH and LQKENI. V was trimmed by 3 bases and J by 6 bases, leaving 11 bases between them. The CDR3 consists of 14 residues. Drawing the rest from reference TRBV18 and TRBJ1-4, the complete variable domain is NAGVMQNPRHLVRRRGQEARLRCSPMKGHSHVYWYRQLPEEGLKFMVYLQKENIIDESGMPKERFSAEFPKEGPSILRIQQVVRGDSAAYFCASSPGAEDEKLFFGSGTQLSVL.

CDR3 sequence (DNA): TGTGCCAGCAGCACCAATCCATACAGGGCGGCCAACGTCCTGACTTTC. Its translation is CASSTNPYRAANVLTF. This chain uses TRBV21-1 with TRBJ2-6; the table's D call, TRBD1, has no DNA check behind it. TRBV21-1 corresponds to a pseudogene. The CDR3 has 16 residues.

The V gene is TRBV7-9, the J gene TRBJ1-2; 7 nucleotides align to TRBD1. This CDR3 is 13 amino acids long. Looked up from germline, CDR1 is SEHNR and CDR2 is FQNEAQ (reference sequence). V dropped 5 bases and J dropped 5; count of bases not matched to a gene: 5. CDR3 amino acids: CASSKGTAYGYTF. The CDR3 bases are TGTGCCAGCAGCAAGGGGACAGCTTATGGCTACACCTTC.

Concerning this clone: A junction boundary mismatches the germline segment, possibly from a read error. As DNA, the CDR3 is TGTTCCAGCAGCTTAACCTGGACAGGGGTGAACTATGGCTACACCTTC. It is translated as CSSSLTWTGVNYGYTF. The V gene is TRBV7-9, the J gene TRBJ1-2; 9 nucleotides line up with TRBD1. The CDR3 loop spans 16 amino acids. Germline V gene data show CDR1 as SEHNR and CDR2 as FQNEAQ (reference sequence).

The rearrangement links TRBV5-1 to TRBJ1-4; maybe TRBD1 (6 bases). CDR3 length: 14 residues. Germline V gives CDR1 SGHRS, CDR2 YFSETQ. V was shortened by 0 bases and J by 5 bases, with 8 bases between the two germline ends. The CDR3 DNA reads TGCGCCAGCAGCTTGGGACAGGTGAATGAAAAACTGTTTTTT. The encoded protein is CASSLGQVNEKLFF. The full variable domain, completed using reference TRBV5-1 and TRBJ1-4, is KAGVTQTPRYLIKTRGQQVTLSCSPISGHRSVSWYQQTPGQGLQFLFEYFSETQRNKGNFPGRFSGRQFSNSRSEMNVSTLELGDSALYLCASSLGQVNEKLFFGSGTQLSVL.

This chain links TRBV6-1 with TRBJ1-2, with D hard to call. The CDR3 is 13 amino acids. Germline CDR1 is MNHNS and CDR2 is SASEGT. V was trimmed by 7 bases and J by 1 base, leaving 10 bases between them. CDR3 in DNA: TGTGCCAGCAATGTCGAGGTTAACTATGGCTACACCTTC. Amino acid sequence: CASNVEVNYGYTF.

The gene calls are TRBV6-5 and TRBJ2-3, with D tentatively TRBD1 (6 bases). The CDR3 consists of 14 residues. Trimming left V 0 bases short and J 6 bases short, with 10 bases between. Germline assignment: CDR1 MNHEY and CDR2 SVGAGI. Here the CDR3 reads CASSYSGTPDTQYF. The CDR3 nucleotides are TGTGCCAGCAGTTACTCGGGGACACCTGATACGCAGTATTTT.

The CDR3 loop reads CASSLSGTSGETQYF. The CDR3 DNA is TGTGCCAGCAGCCTATCCGGGACATCTGGGGAGACCCAGTACTTC. The rearrangement uses TRBV7-3 and TRBJ2-5; D perhaps matches TRBD1 (6 bases). This CDR3 has 15 residues. From germline, CDR1 is SGHTA and CDR2 FQGTGA. Trimming cost V 5 bases and J 5 bases, with 18 bases left between them.

The chain joins TRBV5-1 to TRBJ2-3; D is undetermined. This CDR3 contains 12 residues. V lost 4 bases and J 4 bases, leaving 7 bases between the germline ends. CDR1 and CDR2 from the germline V gene are SGHRS and YFSETQ. The CDR3 nucleotides are TGCGCCAGCAGCCTTTTCGCAGATACGCAGTATTTT. It translates to CASSLFADTQYF.

In the case of this clone: The junction and the germline gene differ at one end; a read error may be behind it. The CDR3 sequence is CASTERLAGSDTQYF. CDR3 in DNA: TGTGCCAGCACTGAACGGCTAGCGGGATCAGATACGCAGTATTTT. This sequence joins TRBV6-1 and TRBJ2-3, with 9 bases matching TRBD2. The length of the CDR3 is 15 residues. The germline CDR1 and CDR2 sequences are MNHNS and SASEGT.

The V gene is TRBV5-1, the J gene TRBJ1-1; D not resolved. The length of the CDR3 is 11 residues. Trimming stripped 6 bases from V and 1 base from J, with 4 bases between. CDR1 SGHRS and CDR2 YFSETQ come from the germline V gene. CDR3 bases: TGCGCCAGCACAGAGAACACTGAAGCTTTCTTT. As protein: CASTENTEAFF.

The rearrangement joins TRBV5-6 to TRBJ1-2; TRBD1 might be the D (6 bases). Trimming pared 4 bases from V and 8 bases from J, leaving 18 bases between. This CDR3 spans 14 amino acids. Germline-derived CDR1 and CDR2 are SGHDT and YYEEEE. CDR3 bases: TGTGCCAGCAGCGGGAAACAGGGTTTAGGGGGCTACACCTTC. Protein product: CASSGKQGLGGYTF.

The chain employs TRBV6-8 and TRBJ1-2; D might be TRBD1 (6 bases). Trimming left V 4 bases short and J 4 bases short, with 13 bases between. Germline assignment: CDR1 MNHGY and CDR2 SAAAGT. The CDR3 loop spans 14 amino acids. The CDR3 bases are TGTGCCAGCAGTTGGTTGGGGGCTCGCTATGGCTACACCTTC. Translation gives CASSWLGARYGYTF.

V is TRBV6-5 and J is TRBJ1-2; no definite D call. This CDR3 has 15 residues. Germline V gene sequence: CDR1 MNHEY, CDR2 SVGAGI. Trimming took 4 bases from V and 2 from J, leaving 14 bases between them. The CDR3: CASSSRWSENYGYTF. CDR3 bases: TGTGCCAGCAGTTCCCGGTGGAGCGAAAACTATGGCTACACCTTC.

This chain uses TRBV7-2 with TRBJ2-7, with 9 nucleotides matching TRBD2. The V gene end was trimmed by 1 base and the J gene end by 1 base; junction bases not matched to a gene: 5. The length of the CDR3 is 16 residues. Germline V gene sequence: CDR1 SGHTA, CDR2 FQGNSA. Here the CDR3 DNA reads TGTGCCAGCAGCTTAGGGTCGACTAGCGGTTCCTACGAGCAGTACTTC. The encoded protein is CASSLGSTSGSYEQYF.

The genes are TRBV5-4 and TRBJ2-3; a weak D match, TRBD1 (6 bases). Germline CDR1 is SGHNT and CDR2 is YYREEE (reference sequence). There are 14 residues in the CDR3. V was trimmed by 1 base and J by 4 bases, leaving 10 bases between them. The CDR3 loop is CASSLRTVPDTQYF. CDR3 DNA: TGTGCCAGCAGCTTGAGGACAGTTCCAGATACGCAGTATTTT.

The chain uses TRBV5-5 and TRBJ2-1, with D maybe TRBD2 (5 bases). With 2 bases removed from V and 2 bases from J, the gap between germline ends came to 26 bases. The CDR3 runs 20 residues. Germline V gene lookup returns CDR1 SGHKS and CDR2 YYEKEE (reference sequence). As DNA, the CDR3 is TGTGCCAGCAGCTTTGAGGGAAGCAGAAGGAGGAACCCGACCTACAATGAGCAGTTCTTC. Translated, it gives CASSFEGSRRRNPTYNEQFF. Based on the CDR3 plus reference TRBV5-5 and TRBJ2-1, the full variable domain is DAGVTQSPTHLIKTRGQQVTLRCSPISGHKSVSWYQQVLGQGPQFIFQYYEKEERGRGNFPDRFSARQFPNYSSELNVNALLLGDSALYLCASSFEGSRRRNPTYNEQFFGPGTRLTVL.

The chain has TRBV14 and TRBJ2-6; 7 bases match TRBD2. V lost 4 bases and J lost 2; bases outside the gene matches: 2. The V gene's germline CDR1 is SGHDN and CDR2 FVKESK. CDR3 length equals 15 residues. CDR3 sequence: CASSLAGAGANVLTF. DNA for the CDR3: TGTGCCAGCAGCCTCGCGGGAGCTGGGGCCAACGTCCTGACTTTC.

V gene TRBV5-1 combines with J gene TRBJ1-1; the match to TRBD1 covers 7 bases. CDR1 and CDR2 (germline): SGHRS, YFSETQ. Losses at the gene ends were 6 bases for V and 1 base for J; bases not matched to a gene: 6. The CDR3 runs to 14 residues. The CDR3 nucleotides are TGCGCCAGCATGACCGGGACAGAGAACACTGAAGCTTTCTTT. Translating it yields CASMTGTENTEAFF.

The chain couples TRBV5-4 to TRBJ2-1, with 10 positions matching TRBD2. The V segment lost 0 bases and the J segment 2 bases; nucleotides outside the gene matches: 5. The CDR3 length is 17 residues. Germline loops: CDR1 SGHNT, CDR2 YYREEE (reference sequence). The CDR3 region is CASSLALLAGTYNEQFF. The DNA for the CDR3 is TGTGCCAGCAGCTTGGCCTTACTAGCGGGAACCTACAATGAGCAGTTCTTC.

This rearrangement joins TRBV21-1 to TRBJ2-2; the listed D gene, TRBD2, was not tested against the DNA. TRBV21-1 is labeled a pseudogene. The CDR3 consists of 19 residues. The CDR3 region has the DNA TGTGCCAGCAGCAAATCTCCGGGGTCACGCAAAAGGGCTACCGGGGAGCTGTTTTTT. It translates to CASSKSPGSRKRATGELFF.

The V call is TRBV7-8, the J call TRBJ1-2, with 9 bases fitting TRBD1. After removal of 5 bases from V and 1 base from J, the junction contained 2 bases not matched to a gene. CDR3 size: 14 residues. Per the germline V gene, CDR1 is SGHVS and CDR2 is FQNEAQ. CDR3 loop: CASSRDRVNYGYTF. The CDR3 region has the DNA TGTGCCAGCAGCAGGGACAGGGTTAACTATGGCTACACCTTC.

The chain is built from TRBV10-3 and TRBJ2-7; TRBD2 matches 12 bases. Germline CDR1 reads ENHRY; CDR2 reads SYGVKD. The CDR3 contains 14 residues. The ends lost 4 bases at V and 3 bases at J; junction bases unmatched: 1. The CDR3 protein is CAISVTSGSYEQYF. The CDR3 DNA reads TGTGCCATCAGTGTGACTAGCGGGAGCTACGAGCAGTACTTC.

The genes are TRBV2 and TRBJ2-5; 10 bases agree with TRBD2. The germline V gene encodes CDR1 SNHLY and CDR2 FYNNEI. V lost 1 base to trimming and J lost 3 bases; unmatched junction nucleotides: 8. This CDR3 is 17 amino acids long. CDR3 nucleotide sequence: TGTGCCAGCAGTGAAGGGACTAGCGGAGCCCTTAAAGAGACCCAGTACTTC. This codes for CASSEGTSGALKETQYF.

This chain joins TRBV18 and TRBJ2-1; TRBD2 might be the D (6 bases). Trimming cost V 2 bases and J 9 bases, with 11 bases left between them. Germline CDR1 reads KGHSH; CDR2 reads LQKENI. There are 13 residues in the CDR3. This chain's CDR3 is CASSPRGGGEQFF. The CDR3 DNA is TGTGCCAGCTCACCAAGGGGAGGAGGTGAGCAGTTCTTC.